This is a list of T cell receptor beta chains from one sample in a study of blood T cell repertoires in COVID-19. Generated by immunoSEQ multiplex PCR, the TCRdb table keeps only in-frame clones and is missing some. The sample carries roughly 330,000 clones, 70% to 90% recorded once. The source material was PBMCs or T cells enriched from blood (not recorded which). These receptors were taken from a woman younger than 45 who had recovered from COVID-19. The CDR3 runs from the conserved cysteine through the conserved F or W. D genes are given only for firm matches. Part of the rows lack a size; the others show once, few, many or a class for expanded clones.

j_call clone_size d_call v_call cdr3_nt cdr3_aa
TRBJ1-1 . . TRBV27 TGTGCCAGCAGCGCCCAGCCGAGGACAGTAGAAGCTTTCTTT CASSAQPRTVEAFF
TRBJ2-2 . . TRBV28 TGTGCCAGCCAACGGGGGAACACCGGGGAGCTGTTTTTT CASQRGNTGELFF
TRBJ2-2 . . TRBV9 TGTGCCAGCAGCGCCCGGGGAGATTCGAACACCGGGGAGCTGTTTTTT CASSARGDSNTGELFF
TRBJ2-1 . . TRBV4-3 TGCGCCAGCAGCCAAGAAAAACGGTCGGCAGGTGAGCAGTTCTTC CASSQEKRSAGEQFF
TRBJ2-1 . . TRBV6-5 TGTGCCAGCAGACAGGGATGGTACAATGAGCAGTTCTTC CASRQGWYNEQFF
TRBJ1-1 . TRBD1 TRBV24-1 TGTGCCACCAGTGATTTGGTAACAGGGGTGACTGAAGCTTTCTTT CATSDLVTGVTEAFF
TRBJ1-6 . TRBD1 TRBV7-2 TGTGCCAGCAGCTTAGAGGGACAGCCGGATTCACCCCTCCACTTT CASSLEGQPDSPLHF
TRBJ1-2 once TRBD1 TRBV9 TGTGCCAGCAGCGCTCCTGGGACAGGGAAATATGGCTACACCTTC CASSAPGTGKYGYTF
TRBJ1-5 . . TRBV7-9 TGTGCCAGCAGCTTAGCGGGGGGAAATCAGCCCCAGCATTTT CASSLAGGNQPQHF
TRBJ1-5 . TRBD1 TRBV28 TGTGCCGGGCAGGGGGACGAGACCCAGCATTTT CAGQGDETQHF
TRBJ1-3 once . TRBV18 TGTGCCAGCTCACCACCAGGGAGTTCGGAAAACACCATATATTTT CASSPPGSSENTIYF
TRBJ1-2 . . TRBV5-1 TGCGCCAGCAGCTTAATGGGGGGGATCGGCTACACCTTC CASSLMGGIGYTF
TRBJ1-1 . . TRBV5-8 TGTGCCAGCAGCGTTCGAGTCCCCATGAACACTGAAGCTTTCTTT CASSVRVPMNTEAFF
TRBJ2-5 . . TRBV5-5 TGTGCCAGCAGACTCGACGACAGCCGAGAGACCCAGTACTTC CASRLDDSRETQYF
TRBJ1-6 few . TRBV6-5 TGTGCCAGCAGTTATGTGGGACACGGTTCACCCCTCCACTTT CASSYVGHGSPLHF
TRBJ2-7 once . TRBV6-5 TGTGCCACCCGTCTAAGAAGCGCCTACGAGCAGTACTTC CATRLRSAYEQYF
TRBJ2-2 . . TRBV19 TGTGCCAGTAGAGCCCCCACTCCCGGGGAGCTGTTTTTT CASRAPTPGELFF